This T cell receptor (beta chain) was sequenced for a study of graft-versus-host responses after intestinal transplantation. Study-wide background: Following induction with anti-thymocyte globulin, all recipients were given tacrolimus and steroids for two to four years.

Overall study results and limits: The study found high graft-versus-host to host-versus-graft clonal ratios in allografts of patients with graft-donor T cell macrochimerism. Analysis identified GvH clones in recipient marrow, with some appearing first in ileum or blood.

About this clone: Its antigen remains unknown.

Germline V CDR1 and CDR2: MDHEN, SYDVKM. This CDR3 has 18 amino acids. V was clipped by 10 bases and J by 4 bases; unmatched bases: 16. Here immunoSEQ multiplex PCR was the method, and the copy in TCRdb shows in-frame clones only, minus some. The table has just under 65,000 clones, 90% seen once. The chain combines TRBV28 with TRBJ2-3, with 14 nucleotides matching TRBD2. The sequenced sample was unstimulated CD8+ T cells sorted from spleen or lymph node cells, obtained before transplant. The receptor was derived from a human donor who was the organ donor for an intestinal transplant. In nucleotides, the CDR3 is TGTGCCATCCCGGGACTAGCGGGAGATTGTGGAGGAGCAGATACGCAGTATTTT. This encodes CAIPGLAGDCGGADTQYF.